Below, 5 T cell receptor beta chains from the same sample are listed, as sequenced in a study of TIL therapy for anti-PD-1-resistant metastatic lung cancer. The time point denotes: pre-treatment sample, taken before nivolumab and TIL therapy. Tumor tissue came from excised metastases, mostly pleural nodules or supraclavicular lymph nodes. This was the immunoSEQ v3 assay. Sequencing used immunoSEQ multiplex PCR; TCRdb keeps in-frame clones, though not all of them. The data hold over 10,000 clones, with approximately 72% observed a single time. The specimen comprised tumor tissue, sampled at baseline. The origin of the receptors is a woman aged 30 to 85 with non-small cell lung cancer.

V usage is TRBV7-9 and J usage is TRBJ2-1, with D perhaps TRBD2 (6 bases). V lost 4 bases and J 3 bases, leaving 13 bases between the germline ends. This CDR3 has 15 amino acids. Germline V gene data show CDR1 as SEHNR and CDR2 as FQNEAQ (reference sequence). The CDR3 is CASSSPRLVYNEQFF. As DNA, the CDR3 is TGTGCCAGCAGCTCCCCACGACTAGTCTACAATGAGCAGTTCTTC.

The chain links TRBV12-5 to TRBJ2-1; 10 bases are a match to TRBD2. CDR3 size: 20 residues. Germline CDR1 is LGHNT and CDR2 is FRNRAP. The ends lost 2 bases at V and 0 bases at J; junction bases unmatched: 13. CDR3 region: CASGLPGNWASGSSYNEQFF. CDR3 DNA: TGTGCTAGTGGTTTGCCGGGAAATTGGGCTAGCGGGAGCTCCTACAATGAGCAGTTCTTC. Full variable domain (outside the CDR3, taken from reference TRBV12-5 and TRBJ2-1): DARVTQTPRHKVTEMGQEVTMRCQPILGHNTVFWYRQTMMQGLELLAYFRNRAPLDDSGMPKDRFSAEMPDATLATLKIQPSEPRDSAVYFCASGLPGNWASGSSYNEQFFGPGTRLTVL.

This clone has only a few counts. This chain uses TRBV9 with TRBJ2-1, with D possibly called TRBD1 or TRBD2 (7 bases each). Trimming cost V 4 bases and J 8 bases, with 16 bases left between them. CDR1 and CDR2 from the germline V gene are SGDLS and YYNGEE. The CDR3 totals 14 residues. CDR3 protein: CASSPGGGHDEQFF. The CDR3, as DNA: TGTGCCAGCAGCCCAGGGGGGGGCCACGATGAGCAGTTCTTC.

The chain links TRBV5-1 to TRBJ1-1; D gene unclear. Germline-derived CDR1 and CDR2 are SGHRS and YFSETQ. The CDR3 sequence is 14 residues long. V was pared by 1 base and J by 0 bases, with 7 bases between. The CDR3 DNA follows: TGCGCCAGCAGCTTGTCAGACATGAACACTGAAGCTTTCTTT. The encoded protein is CASSLSDMNTEAFF.

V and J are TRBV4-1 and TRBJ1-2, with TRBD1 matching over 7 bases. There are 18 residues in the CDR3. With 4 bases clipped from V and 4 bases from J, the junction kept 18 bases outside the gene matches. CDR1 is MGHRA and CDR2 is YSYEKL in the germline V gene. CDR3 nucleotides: TGCGCCAGCAGCCCCTCCCGGGACAGAAACTCTATTGTCTATGGCTACACCTTC. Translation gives CASSPSRDRNSIVYGYTF.